This TCR beta chain stems from a study of CD8 T cells in Susac syndrome. After removal of 5 bases from V and 5 bases from J, the junction contained 6 bases not matched to a gene. The CDR3 is made up of 15 amino acids. Looked up from germline, CDR1 is SEHNR and CDR2 is FQNEAQ (reference sequence). RNA amounts of roughly 0.5 to 1 ug underwent reverse transcription with random hexamers. TCRdb fed the immunoSEQ multiplex PCR reads into MiXCR, producing one record per CDR3 protein. The data contain some 200,000 distinct CDR3 sequences, 95% of them seen just once; the ten biggest clones take up approximately 0.16%.

V is TRBV7-9 and J is TRBJ2-3, with 11 bases fitting TRBD2. The TCR sequence derives from a human donor with Susac syndrome. What was sequenced was CD8+ T cells from PBMCs. In DNA, the CDR3 is TGTGCCAGCAGCCTGGGACTAGCGGTTGGAGATACGCAGTATTTT. Translation gives CASSLGLAVGDTQYF.